This is a list of T cell receptor beta chains from one sample in a study of CD8 T cells in Susac syndrome. TCRdb redid the calling of the immunoSEQ multiplex PCR reads with MiXCR, one entry per CDR3 protein. The top ten hold approximately 0.11% of the sample, which has over 350,000 distinct CDR3 sequences, approximately 85% seen once. Sequenced sample: CD8+ T cells from PBMCs. Receptors originate from a human donor with multiple sclerosis. The CDR3 runs from the conserved cysteine through the conserved F or W. Each record gives: clone size, V gene, J gene, D gene, CDR3 protein, CDR3 DNA. A D gene is named only where the DNA matches it firmly. Part of the rows lack a size; the others show once, few, many or a class for expanded clones.

abundance: -; v_gene: TRBV4-1; j_gene: TRBJ2-7; d_gene: TRBD2; CDR3aa: CASSQGPRAGAYEQYF; CDR3nt: TGCGCCAGCAGCCAAGGCCCACGAGCGGGGGCCTACGAGCAGTACTTC
abundance: once; v_gene: TRBV19; j_gene: TRBJ1-5; d_gene: -; CDR3aa: CASSIETAINQPQHF; CDR3nt: TGTGCCAGTAGTATAGAAACAGCAATTAATCAGCCCCAGCATTTT
abundance: -; v_gene: TRBV20-1; j_gene: TRBJ2-1; d_gene: TRBD2; CDR3aa: CSARELTSGRGWAYNEQFF; CDR3nt: TGCAGTGCTAGAGAACTGACTAGCGGGAGGGGATGGGCCTACAATGAGCAGTTCTTC
abundance: few; v_gene: TRBV5-6; j_gene: TRBJ2-5; d_gene: -; CDR3aa: CASSLAPQETQYF; CDR3nt: TGTGCCAGCAGCTTGGCCCCGCAAGAGACCCAGTACTTC
abundance: -; v_gene: TRBV6-1; j_gene: TRBJ2-2; d_gene: TRBD1; CDR3aa: CASEYSGQGNTGELFF; CDR3nt: TGTGCCAGCGAGTATTCGGGACAGGGGAACACCGGGGAGCTGTTTTTT
abundance: -; v_gene: TRBV6-2/TRBV6-3; j_gene: TRBJ2-3; d_gene: -; CDR3aa: CASSSFDRRPTDTQYF; CDR3nt: TGTGCCAGCAGTTCATTTGACAGGAGACCCACAGATACGCAGTATTTT
abundance: -; v_gene: TRBV27; j_gene: TRBJ2-7; d_gene: -; CDR3aa: CATLNRLTYEQYF; CDR3nt: TGTGCCACCCTAAACAGGTTAACCTACGAGCAGTACTTC
abundance: -; v_gene: TRBV5-4; j_gene: TRBJ2-3; d_gene: -; CDR3aa: CASSLASVTYNTDTQYF; CDR3nt: TGTGCCAGCAGCTTGGCCTCTGTCACCTACAACACAGATACGCAGTATTTT
abundance: -; v_gene: TRBV4-1; j_gene: TRBJ2-7; d_gene: TRBD1; CDR3aa: CASSQTGQTYEQYF; CDR3nt: TGCGCCAGCAGCCAGACGGGACAGACCTACGAGCAGTACTTC
abundance: -; v_gene: TRBV7-6; j_gene: TRBJ2-7; d_gene: -; CDR3aa: CASSFLGGGEQYF; CDR3nt: TGTGCCAGCAGCTTCTTGGGCGGCGGCGAGCAGTACTTC
abundance: -; v_gene: TRBV30; j_gene: TRBJ1-1; d_gene: -; CDR3aa: CAWQQGLSEAFF; CDR3nt: TGTGCCTGGCAGCAGGGTTTGAGTGAAGCTTTCTTT
abundance: -; v_gene: TRBV15; j_gene: TRBJ2-3; d_gene: -; CDR3aa: CATSSRPGGGADTQYF; CDR3nt: TGTGCCACCAGCAGCCGTCCGGGGGGCGGGGCGGATACGCAGTATTTT
abundance: once; v_gene: TRBV21-1; j_gene: TRBJ2-7; d_gene: -; CDR3aa: CASSLFECYEQYF; CDR3nt: TGTGCCAGCAGCCTTTTCGAGTGCTACGAGCAGTACTTC
abundance: -; v_gene: TRBV12-3/TRBV12-4; j_gene: TRBJ2-7; d_gene: -; CDR3aa: CASSLGGNEFEQYF; CDR3nt: TGTGCCAGCAGTTTAGGGGGGAATGAATTCGAGCAGTACTTC
abundance: -; v_gene: TRBV7-9; j_gene: TRBJ2-5; d_gene: TRBD2; CDR3aa: CASSWPIDPRTSGVETQYF; CDR3nt: TGTGCCAGCAGCTGGCCAATAGACCCCAGGACTAGCGGGGTGGAGACCCAGTACTTC
abundance: few; v_gene: TRBV27; j_gene: TRBJ1-5; d_gene: TRBD1; CDR3aa: CASSTGEGNQPQHF; CDR3nt: TGTGCCAGCTCAACAGGGGAAGGGAATCAGCCCCAGCATTTT
abundance: -; v_gene: TRBV19; j_gene: TRBJ1-1; d_gene: -; CDR3aa: CASSKGGPEAFF; CDR3nt: TGTGCCAGTAGTAAGGGCGGGCCTGAAGCTTTCTTT
abundance: -; v_gene: TRBV29-1; j_gene: TRBJ1-5; d_gene: -; CDR3aa: CSVGALGQPQHF; CDR3nt: TGCAGCGTTGGGGCCCTAGGGCAGCCCCAGCATTTT
abundance: -; v_gene: TRBV20-1; j_gene: TRBJ1-2; d_gene: -; CDR3aa: CSARALAGEANYGYTF; CDR3nt: TGCAGTGCTAGAGCCCTTGCCGGAGAAGCTAACTATGGCTACACCTTC
abundance: -; v_gene: TRBV5-1; j_gene: TRBJ1-2; d_gene: -; CDR3aa: CASSLYRWHGYTF; CDR3nt: TGCGCCAGCAGCTTGTACAGGTGGCATGGCTACACCTTC
abundance: -; v_gene: TRBV6-5; j_gene: TRBJ2-2; d_gene: -; CDR3aa: CASSHLFTGNTGELFF; CDR3nt: TGTGCCAGCAGTCACCTTTTCACGGGGAACACCGGGGAGCTGTTTTTT
abundance: -; v_gene: TRBV29-1; j_gene: TRBJ1-1; d_gene: -; CDR3aa: CSESLQGNVEAFF; CDR3nt: TGCAGCGAATCCCTACAAGGGAACGTTGAAGCTTTCTTT
abundance: -; v_gene: TRBV27; j_gene: TRBJ1-1; d_gene: -; CDR3aa: CASSLKAWDTEAFF; CDR3nt: TGTGCCAGCAGTTTAAAGGCTTGGGACACTGAAGCTTTCTTT
abundance: -; v_gene: TRBV12-3/TRBV12-4; j_gene: TRBJ2-3; d_gene: -; CDR3aa: CASSLVSGDTQYF; CDR3nt: TGTGCCAGCAGTTTAGTTTCGGGAGATACGCAGTATTTT
abundance: -; v_gene: TRBV27; j_gene: TRBJ1-3; d_gene: -; CDR3aa: CASSPYSSGNTIYF; CDR3nt: TGTGCCAGCAGTCCCTACAGCTCTGGAAACACCATATATTTT
abundance: -; v_gene: TRBV5-1; j_gene: TRBJ2-2; d_gene: -; CDR3aa: CASSFSYDRFTGELFF; CDR3nt: TGCGCCAGCAGCTTTTCCTACGACAGGTTCACCGGGGAGCTGTTTTTT
abundance: -; v_gene: TRBV6-5; j_gene: TRBJ2-7; d_gene: TRBD1; CDR3aa: CASSDQGVTYEQYF; CDR3nt: TGTGCCAGCAGTGATCAGGGGGTTACCTACGAGCAGTACTTC
abundance: -; v_gene: TRBV13; j_gene: TRBJ2-7; d_gene: TRBD1; CDR3aa: CASSPHRGLEQYF; CDR3nt: TGTGCCAGCAGCCCCCACAGGGGGCTAGAGCAGTACTTC
abundance: -; v_gene: TRBV2; j_gene: TRBJ1-2; d_gene: -; CDR3aa: CATQGMGLYGYTF; CDR3nt: TGTGCCACCCAAGGAATGGGGCTTTATGGCTACACCTTC